The next 4 T cell receptor beta chains were all read from a single sample in a study of early T cells in non-severe SARS-CoV-2 infection. TCRdb redid the calling of the 5' RACE reads with MiXCR, one entry per CDR3 protein. The sample has approximately 50,000 distinct CDR3 sequences, around 13% seen once. Sequencing was carried out using whole blood. The origin of the receptors is an adult who was a healthcare worker with PCR-confirmed SARS-CoV-2 infection or an uninfected control (not recorded which).

This clonotype was observed at least ten times. This rearrangement joins TRBV6-5 to TRBJ2-6, with no clear D. The germline V and J ends were trimmed by 2 bases and 1 base, with 3 bases remaining between them. Looked up from germline, CDR1 is MNHEY and CDR2 is SVGAGI. The CDR3 runs to 14 residues. This chain's CDR3 is CASSYDSGANVLTF. CDR3 DNA sequence: TGTGCCAGCAGTTACGATTCTGGGGCCAACGTCCTGACTTTC.

This clonotype was observed many times. The gene calls are TRBV9 and TRBJ2-3; D remains unclear. V gave up 3 bases and J gave up 0 bases, with 8 bases separating them. Germline CDR1 SGDLS, CDR2 YYNGEE. The CDR3 extends over 14 amino acids. The CDR3 nucleotides read TGTGCCAGCAGCGGGCCGGACAGCACAGATACGCAGTATTTT. Its protein product is CASSGPDSTDTQYF. The whole variable domain, filled in from reference TRBV9 and TRBJ2-3, reads DSGVTQTPKHLITATGQRVTLRCSPRSGDLSVYWYQQSLDQGLQFLIQYYNGEERAKGNILERFSAQQFPDLHSELNLSSLELGDSALYFCASSGPDSTDTQYFGPGTRLTVL.

This clonotype came up a few times. This chain joins TRBV19 and TRBJ1-2; possibly TRBD1 for D (6 bases). Germline V CDR1 and CDR2: LNHDA, SQIVND (reference sequence). Trimming cost V 1 base and J 8 bases, with 14 bases left between them. This CDR3 is 14 amino acids long. The CDR3 DNA is TGTGCCAGTAGTATAGCCGGCCAGGGGCAAGGCTACACCTTC. Amino acids: CASSIAGQGQGYTF.

For this clonotype: At one end the junction does not follow the germline gene, possibly because of a read error. In DNA form, the CDR3 reads TGCCCCAGCAGCTTGCTGGGTCAGGGCCTCTCTGGGGCCAACGTCCTGACTTTC. Protein sequence: CPSSLLGQGLSGANVLTF. The rearrangement uses TRBV5-1 and TRBJ2-6, with D perhaps TRBD1 (5 bases). Germline loops: CDR1 SGHRS, CDR2 YFSETQ. There are 18 residues in the CDR3.